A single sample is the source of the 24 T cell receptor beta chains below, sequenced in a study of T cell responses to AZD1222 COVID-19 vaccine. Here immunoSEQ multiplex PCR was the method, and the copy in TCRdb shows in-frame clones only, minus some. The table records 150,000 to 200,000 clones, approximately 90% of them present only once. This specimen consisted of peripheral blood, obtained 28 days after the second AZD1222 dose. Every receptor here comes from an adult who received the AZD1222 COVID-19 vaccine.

The CDR3 DNA follows: TGTGCCAGCAGGTCCGACAGGGGCTCCTACAATGAGCAGTTCTTC. Amino acids: CASRSDRGSYNEQFF. The genes are TRBV6-5 and TRBJ2-1; 8 nucleotides align to TRBD1. The CDR3 covers 15 residues. The V and J ends lost 6 bases and 0 bases, in that order; junction bases with no gene match: 4. The germline V gene encodes CDR1 MNHEY and CDR2 SVGAGI.

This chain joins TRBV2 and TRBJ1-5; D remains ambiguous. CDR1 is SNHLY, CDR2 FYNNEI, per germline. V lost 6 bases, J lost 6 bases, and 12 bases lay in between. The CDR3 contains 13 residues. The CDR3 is CASRNEWAQPQHF. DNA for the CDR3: TGTGCCAGCAGGAACGAGTGGGCTCAGCCCCAGCATTTT.

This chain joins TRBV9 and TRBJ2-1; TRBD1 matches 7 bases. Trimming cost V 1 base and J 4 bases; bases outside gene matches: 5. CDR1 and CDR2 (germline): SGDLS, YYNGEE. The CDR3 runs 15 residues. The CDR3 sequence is CASSVMGQTYNEQFF. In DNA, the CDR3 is TGTGCCAGCAGCGTAATGGGACAGACATACAATGAGCAGTTCTTC.

CDR3 in amino acids: CASSSLLATGELFF. CDR3 bases: TGTGCCAGCAGTTCTCTCCTAGCAACCGGGGAGCTGTTTTTT. The V and J genes are TRBV27 and TRBJ2-2, with D possibly matching TRBD2 (5 bases). The CDR3 spans 14 residues. Germline values: CDR1 MNHEY, CDR2 SMNVEV (reference sequence). V was trimmed by 4 bases and J by 5 bases, leaving 11 bases between them.

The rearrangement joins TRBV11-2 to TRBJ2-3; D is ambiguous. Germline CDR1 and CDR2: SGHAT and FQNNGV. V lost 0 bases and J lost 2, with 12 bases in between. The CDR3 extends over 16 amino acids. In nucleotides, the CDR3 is TGTGCCAGCAGCTTAGATTCCAGGCTGATCACAGATACGCAGTATTTT. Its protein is CASSLDSRLITDTQYF.

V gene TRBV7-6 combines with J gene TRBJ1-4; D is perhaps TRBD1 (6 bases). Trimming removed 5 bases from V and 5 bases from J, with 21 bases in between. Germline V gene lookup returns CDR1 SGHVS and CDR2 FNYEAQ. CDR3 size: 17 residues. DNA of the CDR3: TGTGCCAGCAGCCCCTCCCTTGTAAGGAGGGGGAATGAAAAACTGTTTTTT. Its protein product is CASSPSLVRRGNEKLFF.

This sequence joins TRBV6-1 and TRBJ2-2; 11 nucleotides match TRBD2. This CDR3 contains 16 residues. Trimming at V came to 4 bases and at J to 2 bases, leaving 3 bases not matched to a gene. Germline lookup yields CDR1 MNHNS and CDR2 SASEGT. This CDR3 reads CASSGSGGVNTGELFF. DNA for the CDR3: TGTGCCAGCAGTGGTAGCGGGGGGGTAAACACCGGGGAGCTGTTTTTT.

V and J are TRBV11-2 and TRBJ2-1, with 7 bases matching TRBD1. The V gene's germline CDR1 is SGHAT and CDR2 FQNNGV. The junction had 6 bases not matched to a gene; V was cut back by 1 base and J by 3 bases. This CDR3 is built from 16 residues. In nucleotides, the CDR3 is TGTGCCAGCAGCTTAGGTTACCGGGACAGCTACAATGAGCAGTTCTTC. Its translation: CASSLGYRDSYNEQFF.

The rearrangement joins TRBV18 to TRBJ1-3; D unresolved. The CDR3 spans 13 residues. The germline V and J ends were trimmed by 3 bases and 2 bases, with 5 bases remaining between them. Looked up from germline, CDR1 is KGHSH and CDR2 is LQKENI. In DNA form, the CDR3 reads TGTGCCAGCTCACCGGGTCCTGGAAACACCATATATTTT. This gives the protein CASSPGPGNTIYF. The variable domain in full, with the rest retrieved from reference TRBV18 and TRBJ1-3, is NAGVMQNPRHLVRRRGQEARLRCSPMKGHSHVYWYRQLPEEGLKFMVYLQKENIIDESGMPKERFSAEFPKEGPSILRIQQVVRGDSAAYFCASSPGPGNTIYFGEGSWLTVV.

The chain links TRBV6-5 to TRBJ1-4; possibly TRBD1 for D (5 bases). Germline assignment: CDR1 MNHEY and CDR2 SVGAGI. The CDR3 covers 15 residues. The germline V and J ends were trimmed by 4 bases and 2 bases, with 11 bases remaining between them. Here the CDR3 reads CASSLQDGTNEKLFF. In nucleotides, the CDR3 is TGTGCCAGCAGTTTACAGGACGGGACTAATGAAAAACTGTTTTTT.

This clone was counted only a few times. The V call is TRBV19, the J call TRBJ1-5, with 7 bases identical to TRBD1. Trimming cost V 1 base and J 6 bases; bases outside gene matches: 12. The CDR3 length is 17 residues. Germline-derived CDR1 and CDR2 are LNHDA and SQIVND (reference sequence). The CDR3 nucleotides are TGTGCCAGTAGTATAGGGCCCAGGGGGGCGGTGGGTCAGCCCCAGCATTTT. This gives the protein CASSIGPRGAVGQPQHF. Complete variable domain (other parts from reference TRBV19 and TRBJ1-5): DGGITQSPKYLFRKEGQNVTLSCEQNLNHDAMYWYRQDPGQGLRLIYYSQIVNDFQKGDIAEGYSVSREKKESFPLTVTSAQKNPTAFYLCASSIGPRGAVGQPQHFGDGTRLSIL.

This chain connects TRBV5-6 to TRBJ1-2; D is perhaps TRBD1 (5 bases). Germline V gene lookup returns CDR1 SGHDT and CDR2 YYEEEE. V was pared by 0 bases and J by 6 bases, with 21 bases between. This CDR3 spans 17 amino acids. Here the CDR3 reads CASSLDGVRTRENGYTF. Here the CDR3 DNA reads TGTGCCAGCAGCTTGGATGGGGTAAGGACACGGGAAAATGGCTACACCTTC.

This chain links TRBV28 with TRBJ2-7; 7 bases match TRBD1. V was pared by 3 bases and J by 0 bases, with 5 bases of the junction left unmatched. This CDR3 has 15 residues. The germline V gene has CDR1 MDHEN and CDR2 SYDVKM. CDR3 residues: CASSLGTAASYEQYF. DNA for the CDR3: TGTGCCAGCAGTTTGGGGACAGCGGCCTCCTACGAGCAGTACTTC.

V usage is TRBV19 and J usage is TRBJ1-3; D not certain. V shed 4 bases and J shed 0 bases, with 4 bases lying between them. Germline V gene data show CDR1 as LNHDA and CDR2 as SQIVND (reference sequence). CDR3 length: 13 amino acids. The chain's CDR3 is CASSRVSGNTIYF. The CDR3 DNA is TGTGCCAGTAGTAGAGTCTCTGGAAACACCATATATTTT.

CDR3 nucleotide sequence: TGTGCCACCAGCAGAGATCACGTGGGGCTTTATAACTATGGCTACACCTTC. It specifies CATSRDHVGLYNYGYTF. V gene TRBV15 combines with J gene TRBJ1-2; a possible D gene is TRBD1 (5 bases). The CDR3 sequence is 17 residues long. The germline V and J ends were trimmed by 0 bases and 1 base, with 15 bases remaining between them. Germline CDR1 reads LNHNV; CDR2 reads YYDKDF (reference sequence).

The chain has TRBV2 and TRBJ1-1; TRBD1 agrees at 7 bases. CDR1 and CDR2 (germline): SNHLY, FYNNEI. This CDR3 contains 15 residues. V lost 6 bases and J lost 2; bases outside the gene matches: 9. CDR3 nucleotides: TGTGCCAGCAGAAGGGACAGAAAACGTAACACTGAAGCTTTCTTT. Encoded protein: CASRRDRKRNTEAFF.

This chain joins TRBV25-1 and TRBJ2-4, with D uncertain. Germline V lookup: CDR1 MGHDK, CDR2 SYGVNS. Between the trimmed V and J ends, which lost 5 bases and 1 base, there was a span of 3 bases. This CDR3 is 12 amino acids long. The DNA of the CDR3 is TGTGCCAGCAGTTCTGCCAAAAACATTCAGTACTTC. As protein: CASSSAKNIQYF.

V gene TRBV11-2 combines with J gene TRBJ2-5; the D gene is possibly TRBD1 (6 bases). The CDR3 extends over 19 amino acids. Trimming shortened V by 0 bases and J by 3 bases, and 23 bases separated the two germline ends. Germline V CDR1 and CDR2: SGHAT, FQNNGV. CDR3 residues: CASSLELDGQPKCEETQYF. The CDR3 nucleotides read TGTGCCAGCAGCTTAGAGCTGGATGGACAGCCGAAATGCGAAGAGACCCAGTACTTC.

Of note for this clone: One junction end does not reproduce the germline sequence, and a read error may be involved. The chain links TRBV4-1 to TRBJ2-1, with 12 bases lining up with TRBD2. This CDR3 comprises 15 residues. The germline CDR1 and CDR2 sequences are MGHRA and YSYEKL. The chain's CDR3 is CASSQGLAGVGEQLF. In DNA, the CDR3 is TGCGCCAGCAGCCAAGGACTAGCGGGGGTAGGTGAGCAGCTCTTC.

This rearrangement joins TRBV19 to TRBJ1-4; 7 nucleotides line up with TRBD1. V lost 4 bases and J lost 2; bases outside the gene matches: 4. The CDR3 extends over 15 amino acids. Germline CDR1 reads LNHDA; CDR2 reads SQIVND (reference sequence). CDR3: CASSTWDSTNEKLFF. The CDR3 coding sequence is TGTGCCAGTAGTACCTGGGACAGCACTAATGAAAAACTGTTTTTT.

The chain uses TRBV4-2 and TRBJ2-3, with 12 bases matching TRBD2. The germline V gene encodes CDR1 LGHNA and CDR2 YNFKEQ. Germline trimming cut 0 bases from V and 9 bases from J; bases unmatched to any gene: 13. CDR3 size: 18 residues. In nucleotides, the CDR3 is TGTGCCAGCAGCCAAGATCGTCGGACTAGCGGGGACCTGGGGACGCAGTATTTT. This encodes CASSQDRRTSGDLGTQYF.

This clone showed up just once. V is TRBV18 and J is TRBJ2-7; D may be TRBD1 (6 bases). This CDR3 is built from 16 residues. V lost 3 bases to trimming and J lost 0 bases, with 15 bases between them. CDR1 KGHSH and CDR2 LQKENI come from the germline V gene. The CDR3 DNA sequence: TGTGCCAGCTCACCGCCAGCAGGGGTCACCTCCTACGAGCAGTACTTC. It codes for CASSPPAGVTSYEQYF.

The CDR3 DNA is TGTGCCAGTAGTATAGTTGGGACTACCTTGCGGACTGAAGCTTTCTTT. Protein sequence: CASSIVGTTLRTEAFF. The chain carries TRBV19 and TRBJ1-1, with D maybe TRBD1 (5 bases). The CDR3 spans 16 residues. Per the germline V gene, CDR1 is LNHDA and CDR2 is SQIVND (reference sequence). Trimming shortened V by 1 base and J by 5 bases, and 17 bases separated the two germline ends.

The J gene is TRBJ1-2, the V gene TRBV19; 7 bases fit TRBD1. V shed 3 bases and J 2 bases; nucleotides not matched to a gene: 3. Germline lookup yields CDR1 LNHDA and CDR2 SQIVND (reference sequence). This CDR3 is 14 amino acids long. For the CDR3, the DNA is TGTGCCAGTAGTATGGGGACAGAAAACTATGGCTACACCTTC. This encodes CASSMGTENYGYTF.